The rows below give T cell receptor beta chains drawn from one sample of a study of blood T cell repertoires in COVID-19. TCRdb's copy holds only in-frame clones and misses some; the assay was immunoSEQ multiplex PCR. Among 200,000 to 250,000 clones listed, about 90% were seen once. Sequencing was performed on peripheral blood. These TCRs come from a man younger than 35 with active or convalescent COVID-19. CDR3s include the opening cysteine and the closing phenylalanine or tryptophan. D genes are given only for firm matches. Clone size appears in some rows only: once, few, many, or a class for an expanded clone.

v_gene	abundance	d_gene	j_gene	CDR3nt	CDR3aa
TRBV12-3/TRBV12-4	-	-	TRBJ2-1	TGTGCCAGCAGTAATAGAGAGAGGTTCTTC	CASSNRERFF
TRBV12-5	few	TRBD1	TRBJ1-5	TGTGCTAGTGGGCGACAGGGGCAGCTACAGCCCCAGCATTTT	CASGRQGQLQPQHF
TRBV9	-	TRBD2	TRBJ2-1	TGTGCCAGCAGCGTCTATACCGACGGACTAGCGGGAGCGAATGAGCAGTTCTTC	CASSVYTDGLAGANEQFF
TRBV6-5	once	TRBD1	TRBJ2-7	TGTGCCAGCGGATGGACAGGGTATTCCTACGAGCAGTACTTC	CASGWTGYSYEQYF
TRBV27	once	-	TRBJ1-5	-	CASSSSGGYSNQPQHF
TRBV2	few	TRBD1	TRBJ2-2	TGTGCCAGCAGTTTGGACAGGGCGAACACCGGGGAGCTGTTTTTT	CASSLDRANTGELFF
TRBV2	-	-	TRBJ2-1	TGTGCCAGCAGTGAAGCGCCGGACAATGAGCAGTTCTTC	CASSEAPDNEQFF
TRBV11-2	once	-	TRBJ2-1	TGTGCCAGCAGCTTAGAGATACGAGGGTATCCCTTGAATGAGCAGTTCTTC	CASSLEIRGYPLNEQFF
TRBV9	-	TRBD2	TRBJ2-6	TGTGCCAGCAGCCCGAGGCCCCCTCTAGCGGGTTTGAGCTCTGGGGCCAACGTCCTGACTTTC	CASSPRPPLAGLSSGANVLTF
TRBV7-3	-	-	TRBJ1-2	TGTGCCAGCAGCTCACAGGGAACCTATGGCTACACCTTC	CASSSQGTYGYTF
TRBV6-5	-	-	TRBJ1-2	TGTGCCAGCAGGGCACAGGGCGTTAACTATGGCTACACCTTC	CASRAQGVNYGYTF
TRBV30	-	TRBD1	TRBJ1-6	TGTGCCTCGCAGTCCGGACAGGGACCCAGCTCCTATAATTCACCCCTCCACTTT	CASQSGQGPSSYNSPLHF
TRBV27	-	-	TRBJ2-2	TGTGCCAGCGGGATGGCAGGGCCGAACACCGGGGAGCTGTTTTTT	CASGMAGPNTGELFF
TRBV18	-	TRBD1	TRBJ1-5	TGTGCCAGCTCACCGATGGACAGGGTGGGTAGCAATCAGCCCCAGCATTTT	CASSPMDRVGSNQPQHF
TRBV6-6	-	-	TRBJ2-3	TGTGCCAGCAGTTACTCGGGGCGGACAGATACGCAGTATTTT	CASSYSGRTDTQYF
TRBV9	-	-	TRBJ2-7	TGTGCCAGCAGCGCCGGGACTCTCGGCTACGAGCAGTACTTC	CASSAGTLGYEQYF
TRBV7-2	once	-	TRBJ2-4	TGTGCCAGCAGCCCCAGGGGTTGGAACATTCAGTACTTC	CASSPRGWNIQYF
TRBV5-6	-	TRBD1	TRBJ2-5	TGTGCCAGCAGCTTGGGAGTTACAGGGGGCCAAGAGACCCAGTACTTC	CASSLGVTGGQETQYF
TRBV24-1	once	-	TRBJ1-2	TGTGCCACCAGTGAGGGCTCTGGCTACACCTTC	CATSEGSGYTF
TRBV25-1	-	TRBD1	TRBJ1-3	TGTGCCAGCACATCTGACAGGGTGACTGGAAACACCATATATTTT	CASTSDRVTGNTIYF
TRBV11-3	-	TRBD1	TRBJ2-7	TGTGCCAGCAGCGCCGATCCGGGACAGGGAGTCGAGCAGTACTTC	CASSADPGQGVEQYF
TRBV28	-	TRBD1	TRBJ1-2	TGTGCCAGCAGTACGAGGACAGGGGGGAGCTATGGCTACACCTTC	CASSTRTGGSYGYTF
TRBV3-1/TRBV3-2	few	-	TRBJ1-6	TGTGCCAGCAGCTACTACACGGGGGTAAGGGGTAATTCACCCCTCCACTTT	CASSYYTGVRGNSPLHF
TRBV2	-	TRBD1	TRBJ1-6	TGTGCCAGCAGTCAGACAGGGGTTGGAAATTCACCCCTCCACTTT	CASSQTGVGNSPLHF
TRBV28	-	-	TRBJ1-1	TGTGCCAGCAGTTTCAGTGACGGGGGGACTGAAGCTTTCTTT	CASSFSDGGTEAFF
TRBV4-2	few	-	TRBJ1-4	TGTGCCAGCAGCCAAGATTCGGGTCGCCGTAATGAAAAACTGTTTTTT	CASSQDSGRRNEKLFF
TRBV30	-	-	TRBJ1-2	TGTGCCTGGAGTTTGTATTATGATGGCTACACCTTC	CAWSLYYDGYTF
TRBV6-1	-	TRBD1	TRBJ1-2	TGTGCCAGCAGTGAAAGGGGGCAGGATGGCTACACCTTC	CASSERGQDGYTF
TRBV6-5	-	-	TRBJ2-7	TGTGCCAGCAGCCGCGATGCGTACGAGCAGTACTTC	CASSRDAYEQYF
TRBV10-2	-	TRBD2	TRBJ2-5	TGCGCCAGCAGGATTCAGAGCGGGATGGGGGAGACCCAGTACTTC	CASRIQSGMGETQYF
TRBV6-1	-	-	TRBJ2-5	TGTGCCAGCAGTGATGTTAGCGGAACCCAGTACTTC	CASSDVSGTQYF
TRBV7-2	-	-	TRBJ2-7	TGTGCCAGCAGCTGGGGACTGACTGCCTACGAGCAGTACTTC	CASSWGLTAYEQYF
TRBV5-1	-	TRBD2	TRBJ2-7	TGCGCCAGCAGCTTGGTTGCGGGAGGATCCTACGAGCAGTACTTC	CASSLVAGGSYEQYF
TRBV28	-	TRBD1	TRBJ1-1	TGTGCCAGCGTCTCCCTTCGGGCAGGGGGCGACGAAGCTTTCTTT	CASVSLRAGGDEAFF
TRBV28	-	-	TRBJ1-6	TGTGCCAGCAGACCTGATGTGGGGGCTAGGGCTGGCAATTCACCCCTCCACTTT	CASRPDVGARAGNSPLHF